This T cell receptor beta chain was sequenced in a study of T cell responses to AZD1222 COVID-19 vaccine. Across the whole study: Pooling of second doses given at about 4 or about 12 weeks was done. The study's findings and limits: Across the whole spike, CD4 TCRs peaked at regions 160-218 and 743-854. In a largely white British group with more females than males, clonal diversity was possibly underestimated. No repertoire was sampled before or during the peak T cell response, only after it.

The table came from immunoSEQ multiplex PCR; TCRdb's copy has only in-frame clones and leaves some out. The sample holds 90,000 to 150,000 clones, 85% to 90% seen once. On this clone: The antigen is not known.

The V end lost 2 bases, the J end lost 1 base, and 8 bases lay between the germline ends. Germline CDR1 MNHNS, CDR2 SASEGT. CDR3 length: 14 residues. The chain joins TRBV6-1 to TRBJ1-1, with D unclear. This clonotype originated in an adult in good health. The sequenced sample was peripheral blood, obtained on day 0 of AZD1222 vaccination. The CDR3 DNA is TGTGCCAGCAGTGAACGGGGAGGGAACACTGAAGCTTTCTTT. It encodes CASSERGGNTEAFF.